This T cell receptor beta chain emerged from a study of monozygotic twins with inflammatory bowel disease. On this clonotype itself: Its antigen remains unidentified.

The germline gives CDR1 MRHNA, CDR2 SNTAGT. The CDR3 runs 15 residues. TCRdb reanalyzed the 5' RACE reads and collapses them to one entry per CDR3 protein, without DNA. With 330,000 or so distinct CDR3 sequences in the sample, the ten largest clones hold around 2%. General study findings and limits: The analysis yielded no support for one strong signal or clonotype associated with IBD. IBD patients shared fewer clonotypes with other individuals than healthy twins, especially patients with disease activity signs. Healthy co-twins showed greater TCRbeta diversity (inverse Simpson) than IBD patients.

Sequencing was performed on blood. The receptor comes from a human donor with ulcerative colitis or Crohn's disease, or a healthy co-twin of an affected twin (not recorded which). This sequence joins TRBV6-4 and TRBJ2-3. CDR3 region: CASSAQADPTDTQYF.